The 7 T cell receptor beta chains below all came from one sample that was sequenced in a study of cytomegalovirus exposure and HLA in healthy donors. The PCR ran on 60 Vbeta and 13 Jbeta primers. Profiled with immunoSEQ multiplex PCR; TCRdb holds only in-frame clones, not every one. The table for this sample gives over 100,000 clones. The sequencing input was PBMCs. All receptors derive from a woman between 35 and 50 years old in good health and CMV-seropositive.

This chain uses TRBV5-1 with TRBJ1-5, with D hard to call. Germline V gives CDR1 SGHRS, CDR2 YFSETQ. The CDR3 has 13 residues. V lost 0 bases and J lost 7, with 8 bases in between. This CDR3 is CASSLAEGQPQHF. The CDR3 DNA follows: TGCGCCAGCAGCTTGGCGGAGGGCCAGCCCCAGCATTTT.

This chain connects TRBV7-2 to TRBJ2-7; 7 bases are shared with TRBD2. CDR1 SGHTA and CDR2 FQGNSA come from the germline V gene. The CDR3 is 13 residues long. The ends lost 1 base at V and 7 bases at J; junction bases unmatched: 4. CDR3 bases: TGTGCCAGCAGCTTAGACCCGGGAGGAGAGCAGTACTTC. Translation: CASSLDPGGEQYF. The full variable domain, its missing parts supplied by reference TRBV7-2 and TRBJ2-7, is GAGVSQSPSNKVTEKGKDVELRCDPISGHTALYWYRQSLGQGLEFLIYFQGNSAPDKSGLPSDRFSAERTGGSVSTLTIQRTQQEDSAVYLCASSLDPGGEQYFGPGTRLTVT.

The chain carries TRBV6-6 and TRBJ2-3, with TRBD2 matching over 11 bases. The CDR3 sequence is 16 residues long. J was trimmed by 2 bases and V by 5 bases; bases with no gene match: 6. Germline assignment: CDR1 MNHNY and CDR2 SVGAGI (reference sequence). As DNA, the CDR3 is TGTGCCAGCAGTATTATTAGCGGGAGGGCCACAGATACGCAGTATTTT. This translates into CASSIISGRATDTQYF.

This chain uses TRBV7-9 with TRBJ2-7, with TRBD1 matching 8 bases. The germline V gene has CDR1 SEHNR and CDR2 FQNEAQ (reference sequence). Losses at the gene ends were 4 bases for V and 0 bases for J; bases not matched to a gene: 5. The CDR3 has 15 residues. The CDR3 nucleotides read TGTGCCAGCAGCTCGGGACAGGTGGGCTCCTACGAGCAGTACTTC. Its protein product is CASSSGQVGSYEQYF.

The chain recombines TRBV4-1 with TRBJ1-2; D unresolved. The CDR3 is 15 residues long. Per germline, CDR1 MGHRA and CDR2 YSYEKL. V was clipped by 4 bases and J by 8 bases, with 20 bases between them. CDR3: CASSLSNFSKWGYTF. CDR3 DNA sequence: TGCGCCAGCAGCCTAAGCAACTTCTCCAAGTGGGGCTACACCTTC.

This rearrangement joins TRBV6-5 to TRBJ2-6, with 8 bases identical to TRBD1. V was clipped by 6 bases and J by 12 bases; unmatched bases: 7. Germline V CDR1 and CDR2: MNHEY, SVGAGI. CDR3 length: 13 amino acids. The CDR3 DNA reads TGTGCCAGCAGAGGGGACAGGCGAGGCGTCCTGACTTTC. Its protein is CASRGDRRGVLTF.

The chain joins TRBV7-9 to TRBJ1-4; D remains unclear. Trimming stripped 3 bases from V and 1 base from J, with 6 bases between. Germline V CDR1 and CDR2: SEHNR, FQNEAQ (reference sequence). The CDR3 sequence is 14 residues long. CDR3 amino acids: CASSFRGTNEKLFF. The CDR3 coding sequence is TGTGCCAGCAGCTTCCGAGGAACTAATGAAAAACTGTTTTTT.